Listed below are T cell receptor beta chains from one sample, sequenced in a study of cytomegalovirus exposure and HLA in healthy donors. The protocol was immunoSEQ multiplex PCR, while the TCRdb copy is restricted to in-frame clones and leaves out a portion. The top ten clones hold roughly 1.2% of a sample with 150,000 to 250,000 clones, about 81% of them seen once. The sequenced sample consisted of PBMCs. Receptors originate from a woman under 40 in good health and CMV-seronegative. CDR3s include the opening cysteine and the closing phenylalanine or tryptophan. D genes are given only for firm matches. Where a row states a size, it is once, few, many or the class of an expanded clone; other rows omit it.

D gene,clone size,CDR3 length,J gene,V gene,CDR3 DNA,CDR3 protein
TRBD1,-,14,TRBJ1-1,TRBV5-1,TGCGCCAGCAGCCAAACAGGGGAAAGGACTGAAGCTTTCTTT,CASSQTGERTEAFF
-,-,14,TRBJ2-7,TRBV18,TGTGCCAGCTCACCATTGAACAAATTTTACGAGCAGTACTTC,CASSPLNKFYEQYF
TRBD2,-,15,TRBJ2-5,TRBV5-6,TGTGCCAGCCACTTCCGGGCGGGGGTCCAAGAGACCCAGTACTTC,CASHFRAGVQETQYF
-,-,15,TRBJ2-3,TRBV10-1,TGCGCCAGCAGTGAGTCTTGGCTCCGCACAGATACGCAGTATTTT,CASSESWLRTDTQYF
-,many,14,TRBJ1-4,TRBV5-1,TGCGCCAGCAGCTTCGGGGGGTCTAATGAAAAACTGTTTTTT,CASSFGGSNEKLFF
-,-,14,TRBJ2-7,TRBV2,TGTGCCAGCAGGGGCCTGGGTCAGAAGAACGAGCAGTACTTC,CASRGLGQKNEQYF
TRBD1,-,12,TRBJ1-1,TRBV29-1,TGCAGCGTTGCCGAAGGGGGCGCTGAAGCTTTCTTT,CSVAEGGAEAFF
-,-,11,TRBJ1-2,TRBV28,TGTGCCAGCAGGGGCCGCTATGGCTACACCTTC,CASRGRYGYTF
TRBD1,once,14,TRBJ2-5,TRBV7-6,TGTGCCAGCAGCTTAGGGGACAGACAAGAGACCCAGTACTTC,CASSLGDRQETQYF
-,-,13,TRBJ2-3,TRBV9,TGTGCCAGCAGCGTAGAGAGAACGGATACGCAGTATTTT,CASSVERTDTQYF
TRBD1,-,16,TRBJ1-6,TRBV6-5,TGTGCCAGCAGTTACGAAGAGGGGACAGGGACTTCACCCCTCCACTTT,CASSYEEGTGTSPLHF
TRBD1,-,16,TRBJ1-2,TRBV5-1,TGCGCCAGCAGCTTAAAAGACAGGGTTGGGGCTTATGGCTACACCTTC,CASSLKDRVGAYGYTF
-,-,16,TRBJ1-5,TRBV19,TGTGCCAGTACCCCCTCAAAAGGCAGGGGCAATCAGCCCCAGCATTTT,CASTPSKGRGNQPQHF
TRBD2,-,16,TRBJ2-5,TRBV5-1,TGCGCCAGCAGAAGGGGGACTAGCGGGACCCAAGAGACCCAGTACTTC,CASRRGTSGTQETQYF
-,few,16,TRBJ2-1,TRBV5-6,TGTGCCAGCAGCTTGGTTCGCGGCGGACTCTACAATGAGCAGTTCTTC,CASSLVRGGLYNEQFF
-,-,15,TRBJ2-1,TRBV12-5,TGTGCTAGTGGTCCCGCCGTCAGCTCCTACAATGAGCAGTTCTTC,CASGPAVSSYNEQFF
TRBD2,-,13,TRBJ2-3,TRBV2,TGTGCCAGCAGTAGGACTAGCGTGGATACGCAGTATTTT,CASSRTSVDTQYF
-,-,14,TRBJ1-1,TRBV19,TGTGCCAGTAGTATAGAAGCATATATCACTGAAGCTTTCTTT,CASSIEAYITEAFF
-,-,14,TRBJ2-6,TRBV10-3,TGTGCCATTTTAGGGGCGGCTGGGGCCAACGTCCTGACTTTC,CAILGAAGANVLTF
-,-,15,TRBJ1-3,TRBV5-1,TGCGCCAGCAGCTCCGCCCCGAGGGCTGGAAACACCATATATTTT,CASSSAPRAGNTIYF
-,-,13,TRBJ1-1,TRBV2,TGTGCCAGCAGTAGCCAGCGGAACACTGAAGCTTTCTTT,CASSSQRNTEAFF
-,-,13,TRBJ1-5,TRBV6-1,TGTGCCAGCAGTCTGGCGGCAGTTCAGCCCCAGCATTTT,CASSLAAVQPQHF
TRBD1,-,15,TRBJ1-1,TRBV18,TGTGCCAGCTCACCACCAGGCCGGACAGGGTCTGAAGCTTTCTTT,CASSPPGRTGSEAFF
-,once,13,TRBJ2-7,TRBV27,TGTGCCAGCAGTTTGACGGGTACCTACGAGCAGTACTTC,CASSLTGTYEQYF
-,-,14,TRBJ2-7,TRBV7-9,TGTGCCAGCAGCTTTCCCTACGAGGGTTACGAGCAGTACTTC,CASSFPYEGYEQYF
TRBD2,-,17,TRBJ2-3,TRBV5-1,TGCGCCAGCAGCTTGGGAAGCGGGGGGCGTGGCACAGATACGCAGTATTTT,CASSLGSGGRGTDTQYF
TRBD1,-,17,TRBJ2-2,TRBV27,TGTGCCAGCAGTTTAGGGAGGCAGGGGGCTAACACCGGGGAGCTGTTTTTT,CASSLGRQGANTGELFF
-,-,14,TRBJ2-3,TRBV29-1,TGCAGCGTTATTGAACAGGGAAAAACAGATACGCAGTATTTT,CSVIEQGKTDTQYF
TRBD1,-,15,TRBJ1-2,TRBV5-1,TGCGCCAGCAGCTTGGCCGGGACAGTGAACTATGGCTACACCTTC,CASSLAGTVNYGYTF
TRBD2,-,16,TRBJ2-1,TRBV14,TGTGCCAGCAGCTCGTGGACTAGCGGGGGGGCTATTGAGCAGTTCTTC,CASSSWTSGGAIEQFF
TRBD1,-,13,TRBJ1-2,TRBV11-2,TGTGCCAGCAGCAACAGGGGTACCTATGGCTACACCTTC,CASSNRGTYGYTF
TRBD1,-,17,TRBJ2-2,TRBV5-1,TGCGCCAGCAGCTTTGGGACAGGGCACACGAACACCGGGGAGCTGTTTTTT,CASSFGTGHTNTGELFF
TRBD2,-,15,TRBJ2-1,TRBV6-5,TGTGCCAGCAGCTATAGCGGGAGGTCCTACAATGAGCAGTTCTTC,CASSYSGRSYNEQFF
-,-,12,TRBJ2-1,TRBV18,TGTGCCAGCTCGCCAAGGCAGGATGAGCAGTTCTTC,CASSPRQDEQFF
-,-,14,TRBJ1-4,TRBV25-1,TGTGCCAGCAGTAACACAGCAACTAATGAAAAACTGTTTTTT,CASSNTATNEKLFF
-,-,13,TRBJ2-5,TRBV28,TGTGCCAGCAGTTTCTCCCTCACCGGGACCCAGTACTTC,CASSFSLTGTQYF
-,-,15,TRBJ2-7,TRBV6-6,TGTGCCAGCAGTTACTCGAGTGCAGGCTCCTACGAGCAGTACTTC,CASSYSSAGSYEQYF
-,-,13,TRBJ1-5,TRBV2,TGTGCCAGCAGTATCCACGGTAACCAGCCCCAGCATTTT,CASSIHGNQPQHF
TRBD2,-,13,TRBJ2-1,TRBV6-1,TGTGCCAGCGGGCGGGAGGCCATTAATGAGCAGTTCTTC,CASGREAINEQFF
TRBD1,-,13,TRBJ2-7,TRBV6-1,TGTGCCAGCAGTCTCGGGACAGCCTACGAGCAGTACTTC,CASSLGTAYEQYF
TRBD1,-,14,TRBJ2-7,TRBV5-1,TGCGCCAGCAGTACGACAGGGGATAACTACGAGCAGTACTTC,CASSTTGDNYEQYF
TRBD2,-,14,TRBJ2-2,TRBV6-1,TGTGCCAGCAGGGCTAGCGGGGGGACCGGGGAGCTGTTTTTT,CASRASGGTGELFF
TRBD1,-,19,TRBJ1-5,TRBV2,TGTGCCAGCAGTGGAGGACAGGGGGCTTTTGGTGGTAGCAATCAGCCCCAGCATTTT,CASSGGQGAFGGSNQPQHF
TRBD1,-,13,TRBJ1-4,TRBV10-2,TGCGCCAGCAGAAGGGGGCCGGGGGAAAAACTGTTTTTT,CASRRGPGEKLFF
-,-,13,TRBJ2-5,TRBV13,TGTGCCAGCAGCTCCCGACCGGGGAAGACCCAGTACTTC,CASSSRPGKTQYF
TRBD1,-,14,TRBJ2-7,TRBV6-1,TGTGCCATGCAACCCTTCGACAGGGCCTACGAGCAGTACTTC,CAMQPFDRAYEQYF
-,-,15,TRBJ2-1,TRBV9,TGTGCCAGCAGCGTAGATAGTAACCCCTACAATGAGCAGTTCTTC,CASSVDSNPYNEQFF
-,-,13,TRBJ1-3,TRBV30,TGTGCCTCTCCGAGTGGGCTAGGAAACACCATATATTTT,CASPSGLGNTIYF
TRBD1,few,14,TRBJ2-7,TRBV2,TGTGCCAGCAGTTCCGGGACAGGGATTTACGAGCAGTACTTC,CASSSGTGIYEQYF
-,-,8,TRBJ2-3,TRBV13,TGTGCCAGCACAACGCAGTATTTT,CASTTQYF
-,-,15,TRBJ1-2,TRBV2,TGTGCCAGCACTCCTTTGGGGGGTAAGAACTATGGCTACACCTTC,CASTPLGGKNYGYTF
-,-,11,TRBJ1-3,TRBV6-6,TGTGCCAGCAGCTTTGAGAGCTCCATATATTTT,CASSFESSIYF
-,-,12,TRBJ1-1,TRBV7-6,TGTGCCAGCGGGGGGGGGCTCACTGAAGCTTTCTTT,CASGGGLTEAFF
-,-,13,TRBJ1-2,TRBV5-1,TGCGCCAGCAGCCCTCCTGGAGGCGATGGCTACACCTTC,CASSPPGGDGYTF
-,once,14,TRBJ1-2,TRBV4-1,TGCGCCAGCAGCCAAGCGGTTCAGGGTTATGGCTACACCTTC,CASSQAVQGYGYTF
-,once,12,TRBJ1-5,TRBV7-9,TGTGCCAGCAGCTCCCCCCTTAGGCCCCAGCATTTT,CASSSPLRPQHF
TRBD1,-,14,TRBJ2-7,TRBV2,TGTGCCAGCAGTCTAGCCGGGACAGGGGGCGAGCAGTACTTC,CASSLAGTGGEQYF
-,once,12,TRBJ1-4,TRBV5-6,TGTGCCAGCAGCGACGGACAGGAAAAACTGTTTTTT,CASSDGQEKLFF
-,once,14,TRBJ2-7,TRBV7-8,TGTGCCAGCAGCTTTAGGACAGATGTTTACGAGCAGTACTTC,CASSFRTDVYEQYF
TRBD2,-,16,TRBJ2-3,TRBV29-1,TGCAGCGTTGAAGACACTAGCGGGGGCCCCGGTGGTACGCAGTATTTT,CSVEDTSGGPGGTQYF